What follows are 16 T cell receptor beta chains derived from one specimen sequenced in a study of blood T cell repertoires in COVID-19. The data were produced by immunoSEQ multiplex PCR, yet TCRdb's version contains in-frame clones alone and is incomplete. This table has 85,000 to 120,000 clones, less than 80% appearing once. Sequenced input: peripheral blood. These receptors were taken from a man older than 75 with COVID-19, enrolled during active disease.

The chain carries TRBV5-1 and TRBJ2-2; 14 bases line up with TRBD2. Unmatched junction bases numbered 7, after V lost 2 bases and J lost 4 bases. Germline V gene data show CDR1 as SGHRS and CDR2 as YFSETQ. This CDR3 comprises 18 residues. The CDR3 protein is CASSFMGLAGDSTGELFF. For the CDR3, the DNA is TGCGCCAGCAGCTTTATGGGACTAGCGGGAGACAGCACCGGGGAGCTGTTTTTT.

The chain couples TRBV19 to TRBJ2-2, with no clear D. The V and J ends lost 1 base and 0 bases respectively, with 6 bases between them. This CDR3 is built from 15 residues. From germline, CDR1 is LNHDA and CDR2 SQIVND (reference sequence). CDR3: CASSIGQTNTGELFF. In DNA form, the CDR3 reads TGTGCCAGTAGTATAGGACAAACGAACACCGGGGAGCTGTTTTTT.

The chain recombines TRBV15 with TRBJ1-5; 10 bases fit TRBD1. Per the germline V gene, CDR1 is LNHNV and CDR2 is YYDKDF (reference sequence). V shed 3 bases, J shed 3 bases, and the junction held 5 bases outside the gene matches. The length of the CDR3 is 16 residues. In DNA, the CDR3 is TGTGCCACCAGCAGCCCGGGACAGGGGTTCAATCAGCCCCAGCATTTT. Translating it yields CATSSPGQGFNQPQHF.

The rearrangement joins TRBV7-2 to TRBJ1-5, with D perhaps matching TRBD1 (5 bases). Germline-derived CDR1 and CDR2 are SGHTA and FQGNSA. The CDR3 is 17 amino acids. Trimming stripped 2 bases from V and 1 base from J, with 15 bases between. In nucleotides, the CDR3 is TGTGCCAGCAGCTTATACGGCGCAGGGATGAGCAATCAGCCCCAGCATTTT. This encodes CASSLYGAGMSNQPQHF.

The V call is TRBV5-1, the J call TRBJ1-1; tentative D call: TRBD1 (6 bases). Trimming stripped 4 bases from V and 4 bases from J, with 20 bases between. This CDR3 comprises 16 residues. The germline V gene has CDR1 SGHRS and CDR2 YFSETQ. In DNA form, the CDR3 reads TGCGCCAGCAGCCTTACCTCGGGGGGGCCGGGCACTGAAGCTTTCTTT. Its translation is CASSLTSGGPGTEAFF.

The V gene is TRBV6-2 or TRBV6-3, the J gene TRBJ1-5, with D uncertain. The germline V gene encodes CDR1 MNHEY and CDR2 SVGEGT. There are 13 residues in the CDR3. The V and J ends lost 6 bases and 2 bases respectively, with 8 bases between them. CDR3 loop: CASSPVGNQPQHF. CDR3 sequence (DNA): TGTGCCAGCAGCCCGGTAGGCAATCAGCCCCAGCATTTT.

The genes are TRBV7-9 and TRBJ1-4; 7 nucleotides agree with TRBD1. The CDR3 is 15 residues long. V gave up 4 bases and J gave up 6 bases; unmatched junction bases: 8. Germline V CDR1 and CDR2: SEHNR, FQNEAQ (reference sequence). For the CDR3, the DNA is TGTGCCAGCAGCTCCCAGACAGGGCGGGATGAAAAACTGTTTTTT. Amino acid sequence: CASSSQTGRDEKLFF.

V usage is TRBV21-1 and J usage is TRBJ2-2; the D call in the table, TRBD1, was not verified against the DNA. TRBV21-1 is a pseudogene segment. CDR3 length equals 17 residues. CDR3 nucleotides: TGTGCCAGCAGCAAAGAAACCGGGACAGGGTTGACCGGGGAGCTGTTTTTT. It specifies CASSKETGTGLTGELFF.

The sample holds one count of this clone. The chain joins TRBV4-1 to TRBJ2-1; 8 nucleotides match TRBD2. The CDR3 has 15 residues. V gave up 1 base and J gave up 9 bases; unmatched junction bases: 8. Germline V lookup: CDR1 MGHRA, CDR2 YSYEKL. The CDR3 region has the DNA TGCGCCAGCAGCCAAGTGGGACTAGAATTGGGTGAGCAGTTCTTC. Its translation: CASSQVGLELGEQFF.

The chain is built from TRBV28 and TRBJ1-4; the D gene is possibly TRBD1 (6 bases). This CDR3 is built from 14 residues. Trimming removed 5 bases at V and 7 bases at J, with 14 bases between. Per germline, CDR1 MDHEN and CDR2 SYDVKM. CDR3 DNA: TGTGCCAGCAGTGGCAGGGGAGTCGGTGAAAAACTGTTTTTT. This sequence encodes CASSGRGVGEKLFF.

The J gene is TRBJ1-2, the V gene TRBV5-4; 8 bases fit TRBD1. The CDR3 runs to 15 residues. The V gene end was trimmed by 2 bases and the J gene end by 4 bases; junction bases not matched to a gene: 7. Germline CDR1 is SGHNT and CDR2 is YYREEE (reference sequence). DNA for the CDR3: TGTGCCAGCAGCTTACCGAGACAGGGGTTCTATGGCTACACCTTC. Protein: CASSLPRQGFYGYTF.

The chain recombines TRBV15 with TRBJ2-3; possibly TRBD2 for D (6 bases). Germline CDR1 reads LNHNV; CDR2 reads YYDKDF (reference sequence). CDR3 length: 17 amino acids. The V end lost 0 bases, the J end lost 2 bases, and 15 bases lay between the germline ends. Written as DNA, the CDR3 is TGTGCCACCAGCAGAGATCCCGTCGGGGGACCCACAGATACGCAGTATTTT. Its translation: CATSRDPVGGPTDTQYF.

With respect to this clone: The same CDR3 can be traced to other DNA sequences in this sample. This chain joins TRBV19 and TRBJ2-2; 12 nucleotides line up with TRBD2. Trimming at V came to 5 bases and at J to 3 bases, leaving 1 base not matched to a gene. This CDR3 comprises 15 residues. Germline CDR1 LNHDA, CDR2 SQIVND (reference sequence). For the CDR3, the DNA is TGTGCCAGTAGTCGACTAGCGGGAGACACCGGGGAGCTGTTTTTT. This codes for CASSRLAGDTGELFF. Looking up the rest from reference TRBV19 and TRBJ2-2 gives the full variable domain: DGGITQSPKYLFRKEGQNVTLSCEQNLNHDAMYWYRQDPGQGLRLIYYSQIVNDFQKGDIAEGYSVSREKKESFPLTVTSAQKNPTAFYLCASSRLAGDTGELFFGEGSRLTVL.

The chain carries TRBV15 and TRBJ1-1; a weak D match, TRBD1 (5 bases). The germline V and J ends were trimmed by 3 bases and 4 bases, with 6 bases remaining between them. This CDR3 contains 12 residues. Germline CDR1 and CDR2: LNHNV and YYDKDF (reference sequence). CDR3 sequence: CATSRGLTEAFF. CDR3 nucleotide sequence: TGTGCCACCAGCAGGGGGCTCACTGAAGCTTTCTTT.

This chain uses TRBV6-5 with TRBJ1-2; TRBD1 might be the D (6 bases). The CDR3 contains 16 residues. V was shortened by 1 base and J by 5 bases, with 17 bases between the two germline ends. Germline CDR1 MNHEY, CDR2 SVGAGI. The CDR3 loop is CASSYWLRGGRYGYTF. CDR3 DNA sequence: TGTGCCAGCAGTTACTGGTTGCGCGGGGGCCGATATGGCTACACCTTC.

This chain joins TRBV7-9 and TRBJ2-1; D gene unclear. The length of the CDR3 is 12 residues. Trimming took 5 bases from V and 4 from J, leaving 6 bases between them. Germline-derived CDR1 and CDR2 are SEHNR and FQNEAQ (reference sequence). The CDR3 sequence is CASSPQYNEQFF. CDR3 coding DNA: TGTGCCAGCAGCCCCCAGTACAATGAGCAGTTCTTC. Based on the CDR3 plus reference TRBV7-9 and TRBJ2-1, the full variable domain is DTGVSQNPRHKITKRGQNVTFRCDPISEHNRLYWYRQTLGQGPEFLTYFQNEAQLEKSRLLSDRFSAERPKGSFSTLEIQRTEQGDSAMYLCASSPQYNEQFFGPGTRLTVL.